The 3 T cell receptor beta chains presented below share a single source sample, sequenced in a study of blood T cell repertoires in COVID-19 (dated by TCRdb to the early 2020s). Receptors were amplified or captured by the immunoSEQ multiplex PCR assay. The table was pulled from immuneACCESS by TCRdb, which kept in-frame rearrangements only. Such tables lose some clones; where checked, under half of the loss comes from unresolved V genes, and the rest has no known cause. Counted in this sample were 110,000 or so clones; around 85% of them appeared once. The ten most abundant clones make up about 1.4% of the sample. The sample consisted of peripheral blood. These receptors were taken from a man aged 45-60 years with acute or convalescent COVID-19.

This sequence joins TRBV23-1 and TRBJ2-7; 13 nucleotides agree with TRBD2. TRBV23-1 is sorted into the ORF group, with uncertain function. V shed 4 bases, J shed 6 bases, and the junction held 9 bases outside the gene matches. The CDR3 consists of 16 residues. The DNA of the CDR3 is TGCGCCAGCAGTCTACTAGCGGGGGGGCTCAGAGCCGAGCAGTACTTC. Translated, it gives CASSLLAGGLRAEQYF.

This clone came up a few times. This chain connects TRBV5-4 to TRBJ1-2; 9 bases map to TRBD1. The germline gives CDR1 SGHNT, CDR2 YYREEE (reference sequence). The CDR3 runs 15 residues. V dropped 1 base and J dropped 4; count of bases not matched to a gene: 5. The CDR3 region has the DNA TGTGCCAGCAGCTTGATGGACAGGGGCGGCTATGGCTACACCTTC. Amino acids: CASSLMDRGGYGYTF.

V is TRBV11-2 and J is TRBJ1-1, with D unresolved. Trimming left V 1 base short and J 4 bases short, with 16 bases between. The CDR3 covers 16 residues. Germline CDR1 SGHAT, CDR2 FQNNGV. DNA of the CDR3: TGTGCCAGCAGCTTAGTCAGCGGAGGGTTGGGCACTGAAGCTTTCTTT. This encodes CASSLVSGGLGTEAFF.